This T cell receptor beta chain was sequenced for a study of technical replicates of blood from a few donors. In germline, CDR1 is LNHDA, CDR2 SQIVND (reference sequence). The CDR3 covers 16 residues. V was trimmed by 2 bases and J by 4 bases, leaving 14 bases between them. Repertoires were generated with immunoSEQ multiplex PCR, while TCRdb's copy carries only in-frame clones and drops some. Among 100,000 or so clones listed, 96% were seen once. This receptor was identified in a human donor in good health. The material sequenced was T cells isolated from PBMCs. This chain uses TRBV19 with TRBJ1-4; possible D gene TRBD1, 5 bases. CDR3 region: CASSIRPQAYNEKLFF. The CDR3 DNA is TGTGCCAGTAGTATACGACCACAGGCCTATAATGAAAAACTGTTTTTT.